This T cell receptor beta chain was obtained from a study of control samples from healthy donors and cancer patients. Using immunoSEQ multiplex PCR, the repertoire was profiled, and TCRdb retains in-frame clones only, with some absent. The sample has 150,000 to 190,000 clones, 85% to 95% seen once. The sequenced sample was blood. This TCR was recovered from a man in his forties or fifties in good health.

The DNA of the CDR3 is TGCGCCAGCAGCCAACGCGGGGGAGAGGGAGATACGCAGTATTTT. This translates into CASSQRGGEGDTQYF. J is TRBJ2-3 and V is TRBV5-1; 7 bases line up with TRBD2. From germline, CDR1 is SGHRS and CDR2 YFSETQ. Losses at the gene ends were 4 bases for V and 5 bases for J; bases not matched to a gene: 10. This CDR3 has 15 amino acids.